A selection of T cell receptor beta chains follows, all from one sample in a study of OX40 agonist ivuxolimab in advanced cancers. Profiled with immunoSEQ multiplex PCR; TCRdb holds only in-frame clones, not every one. Of roughly 67,000 clones in the sample, 92% were seen once. Sequencing used CD4+ or CD8+ T cells sorted from blood, obtained in a trial of the OX40 agonist ivuxolimab. All receptors come from an adult with an advanced solid tumor such as melanoma, head and neck, liver or kidney cancer. The CDR3 runs from the conserved cysteine through the conserved F or W. The D gene is left open where the match is weak. Clone size is stated in some rows and not others, as once, few, many or a class when expanded.

CDR3 DNA: TGTGCCAGCAGCTTAGGCAGGCCGGGGGAGACCCAGTACTTC
CDR3 protein: CASSLGRPGETQYF
V gene: TRBV13
J gene: TRBJ2-5
D gene: -
clone size: -

CDR3 DNA: TGTGCCAGCAGCCAAGAAGGGCAGGGCTACTCACCCCTCCACTTT
CDR3 protein: CASSQEGQGYSPLHF
V gene: TRBV14
J gene: TRBJ1-6
D gene: -
clone size: -

CDR3 DNA: TGCGCCAGCAGCCAAGAGTTCTACGGGAGCTCCTACGAGCAGTACTTC
CDR3 protein: CASSQEFYGSSYEQYF
V gene: TRBV4-1
J gene: TRBJ2-7
D gene: -
clone size: -

CDR3 DNA: TGTGCCAGCAGTGAAGGGCAGTTTGACGAGCAGTACTTC
CDR3 protein: CASSEGQFDEQYF
V gene: TRBV2
J gene: TRBJ2-7
D gene: -
clone size: -

CDR3 DNA: TGTGCCAGCAGCGTAGGGGTTAGCCCAAACATTCAGTACTTC
CDR3 protein: CASSVGVSPNIQYF
V gene: TRBV9
J gene: TRBJ2-4
D gene: -
clone size: -

CDR3 DNA: TGTGCCAGCCAGGACAGGGGATACACCGGGGAGCTGTTTTTT
CDR3 protein: CASQDRGYTGELFF
V gene: TRBV19
J gene: TRBJ2-2
D gene: TRBD1
clone size: -

CDR3 DNA: TGTGCCAGCTCACGGCAGGGACGTAGCAATCAGCCCCAGCATTTT
CDR3 protein: CASSRQGRSNQPQHF
V gene: TRBV18
J gene: TRBJ1-5
D gene: -
clone size: -

CDR3 DNA: TGTGCCAGCAGTGGACAGGGCAGCACAGGGGGGCATAGGACAGATACGCAGTATTTT
CDR3 protein: CASSGQGSTGGHRTDTQYF
V gene: TRBV6-1
J gene: TRBJ2-3
D gene: TRBD1
clone size: -

CDR3 DNA: TGTGCCAGCAGCCAACCTCCCAGTGGCTACACCTTC
CDR3 protein: CASSQPPSGYTF
V gene: TRBV6-5
J gene: TRBJ1-2
D gene: -
clone size: few

CDR3 DNA: TGTGCCAGCAGCGGATATTTAGCGGGGGGAAGCACAGATACGCAGTATTTT
CDR3 protein: CASSGYLAGGSTDTQYF
V gene: TRBV9
J gene: TRBJ2-3
D gene: TRBD2
clone size: -

CDR3 DNA: TGTGCCAGCAGCGCGATTCAAATGCGGGGTCAGTCCTACAATGAGCAGTTCTTC
CDR3 protein: CASSAIQMRGQSYNEQFF
V gene: TRBV9
J gene: TRBJ2-1
D gene: -
clone size: once

CDR3 DNA: TGTGCCAGCAGCTTAGCTTCCACAGGGGACATACTCTATGGCTACACCTTC
CDR3 protein: CASSLASTGDILYGYTF
V gene: TRBV11-2
J gene: TRBJ1-2
D gene: TRBD1
clone size: -

CDR3 DNA: TGTGCCAGCAGCCCCGGGACAGGGGGCCAGTACTTC
CDR3 protein: CASSPGTGGQYF
V gene: TRBV7-8
J gene: TRBJ2-7
D gene: TRBD1
clone size: once

CDR3 DNA: TGTGCCAGCAGCGCCGGGGGGGGCACAGATACGCAGTATTTT
CDR3 protein: CASSAGGGTDTQYF
V gene: TRBV9
J gene: TRBJ2-3
D gene: TRBD2
clone size: -

CDR3 DNA: TGCAGCGCGAGGGACGGAGCCCACTATGGCTACACCTTC
CDR3 protein: CSARDGAHYGYTF
V gene: TRBV29-1
J gene: TRBJ1-2
D gene: -
clone size: few

CDR3 DNA: TGTGCCAGCAGCTCGGTGTGGGGCAGGGTAACCTTACGGGATCAGCCCCAGCATTTT
CDR3 protein: CASSSVWGRVTLRDQPQHF
V gene: TRBV7-8
J gene: TRBJ1-5
D gene: -
clone size: -

CDR3 DNA: TGCAGCGCCTTGACAGATAGCAATCAGCCCCAGCATTTT
CDR3 protein: CSALTDSNQPQHF
V gene: TRBV29-1
J gene: TRBJ1-5
D gene: -
clone size: once

CDR3 DNA: TGTGCCAGCAAGACTAGCGGGGGTTACCAAGAGACCCAGTACTTC
CDR3 protein: CASKTSGGYQETQYF
V gene: TRBV7-2
J gene: TRBJ2-5
D gene: TRBD2
clone size: -

CDR3 DNA: TGTGCCAGCTATTCGGACAGGGACTCTGGAAACACCATATATTTT
CDR3 protein: CASYSDRDSGNTIYF
V gene: TRBV18
J gene: TRBJ1-3
D gene: TRBD1
clone size: once

CDR3 DNA: TGTGCGGGGGGGCCTCCCGGGGAGCTGTTTTTT
CDR3 protein: CAGGPPGELFF
V gene: TRBV6-5
J gene: TRBJ2-2
D gene: -
clone size: -

CDR3 DNA: TGCGCCAGCAGCTTGCCCGGCAACACTGAAGCTTTCTTT
CDR3 protein: CASSLPGNTEAFF
V gene: TRBV5-1
J gene: TRBJ1-1
D gene: -
clone size: -

CDR3 DNA: TGTGCCAGCAGCTTCCCAGCGGGAAGCACAGATACGCAGTATTTT
CDR3 protein: CASSFPAGSTDTQYF
V gene: TRBV7-9
J gene: TRBJ2-3
D gene: TRBD2
clone size: -

CDR3 DNA: TGTGCCAGCAGCTTGGCGCAGGGCCCGGGAGGCTACACCTTC
CDR3 protein: CASSLAQGPGGYTF
V gene: TRBV5-6
J gene: TRBJ1-2
D gene: -
clone size: -

CDR3 DNA: TGTGCCAGCAGCTTAGCGGGGGGGATAACAGATACGCAGTATTTT
CDR3 protein: CASSLAGGITDTQYF
V gene: TRBV7-6
J gene: TRBJ2-3
D gene: TRBD2
clone size: -

CDR3 DNA: TGTGCCAGCAGCTTACCGGAAGGGACGAACACTGAAGCTTTCTTT
CDR3 protein: CASSLPEGTNTEAFF
V gene: TRBV7-8
J gene: TRBJ1-1
D gene: -
clone size: -

CDR3 DNA: TGTGCCAGCAGCGCCCTTGCGGGGGCACCTAGCACAGATACGCAGTATTTT
CDR3 protein: CASSALAGAPSTDTQYF
V gene: TRBV9
J gene: TRBJ2-3
D gene: -
clone size: -

CDR3 DNA: TGTGCCAGCAGAAGCTTCCCCCCGCCATATTTT
CDR3 protein: CASRSFPPPYF
V gene: TRBV6-1
J gene: TRBJ1-3
D gene: -
clone size: -

CDR3 DNA: TGTGCCAGCAGCCACTCCTATAATTCACCCCTCCACTTT
CDR3 protein: CASSHSYNSPLHF
V gene: TRBV11-2
J gene: TRBJ1-6
D gene: -
clone size: -

CDR3 DNA: TGTGCCAGCAGCCGTAACCCCGGGGGACATCCCTACGAGCAGTACTTC
CDR3 protein: CASSRNPGGHPYEQYF
V gene: TRBV7-6
J gene: TRBJ2-7
D gene: -
clone size: -

CDR3 DNA: TGCGCCAGCAGCCCACAAGGGGGACCCGTGAGGGAGGACACCGGGGAGCTGTTTTTT
CDR3 protein: CASSPQGGPVREDTGELFF
V gene: TRBV4-1
J gene: TRBJ2-2
D gene: -
clone size: -

CDR3 DNA: TGCGCCAGCAGCCCGCGGGGGGGGCTCGTTGACACTGAAGCTTTCTTT
CDR3 protein: CASSPRGGLVDTEAFF
V gene: TRBV5-1
J gene: TRBJ1-1
D gene: -
clone size: -

CDR3 DNA: TGTGCCTGTATCGGACAGGGGAGCCCAGATACGCAGTATTTT
CDR3 protein: CACIGQGSPDTQYF
V gene: TRBV27
J gene: TRBJ2-3
D gene: TRBD1
clone size: -

CDR3 DNA: TGTGCCAGTAGTATAGTCGGGGGGTCCTACGAGCAGTACTTC
CDR3 protein: CASSIVGGSYEQYF
V gene: TRBV19
J gene: TRBJ2-7
D gene: TRBD2
clone size: -

CDR3 DNA: TGTGCCACCAGCAGAGATCTCTCGGGGGACCCAAGGGTGAGCGCTGAAGCTTTCTTT
CDR3 protein: CATSRDLSGDPRVSAEAFF
V gene: TRBV15
J gene: TRBJ1-1
D gene: -
clone size: -

CDR3 DNA: TGTGCCAGCAGTCCAAACCCGCGGGTGGATGGCTACACCTTC
CDR3 protein: CASSPNPRVDGYTF
V gene: TRBV6-1
J gene: TRBJ1-2
D gene: -
clone size: -

CDR3 DNA: TGTGCCAGCAGCTTCCTGGGCGCAGGGGGCAACTACGAGCAGTACTTC
CDR3 protein: CASSFLGAGGNYEQYF
V gene: TRBV13
J gene: TRBJ2-7
D gene: TRBD1
clone size: -

CDR3 DNA: TGCAGCGCCGTCGAGGGAGCAGGTGAGCAGTTCTTC
CDR3 protein: CSAVEGAGEQFF
V gene: TRBV29-1
J gene: TRBJ2-1
D gene: -
clone size: -

CDR3 DNA: TGCGCCAGCAGTTTGGGGGGTCTGCGGGTGAATGAGCAGTTCTTC
CDR3 protein: CASSLGGLRVNEQFF
V gene: TRBV5-1
J gene: TRBJ2-1
D gene: -
clone size: -

CDR3 DNA: TGTGCCAGCAGTTACCGGGACAAAACCTACGAGCAGTACTTC
CDR3 protein: CASSYRDKTYEQYF
V gene: TRBV6-6
J gene: TRBJ2-7
D gene: -
clone size: once

CDR3 DNA: TGTGCCAGCAGCTTAGGTCCCAGCCTACACCACACAGATACGCAGTATTTT
CDR3 protein: CASSLGPSLHHTDTQYF
V gene: TRBV11-2
J gene: TRBJ2-3
D gene: -
clone size: -

CDR3 DNA: TGTGCCAGCAGCTCAGACTGGGGGGTTAACACAGATACGCAGTATTTT
CDR3 protein: CASSSDWGVNTDTQYF
V gene: TRBV9
J gene: TRBJ2-3
D gene: -
clone size: -

CDR3 DNA: TGTGCCATCAGTGATGACCTCGGGACAGAAATTATCTCACCCCTCCACTTT
CDR3 protein: CAISDDLGTEIISPLHF
V gene: TRBV10-3
J gene: TRBJ1-6
D gene: TRBD1
clone size: -

CDR3 DNA: TGTGCCAGCTCACCATTACAGGGCGAGGGGTATCAGCCCCAGCATTTT
CDR3 protein: CASSPLQGEGYQPQHF
V gene: TRBV18
J gene: TRBJ1-5
D gene: -
clone size: -

CDR3 DNA: TGTGCCAGCAGCTTAACCCGCATCACGACAGGGACCCACACAGATACGCAGTATTTT
CDR3 protein: CASSLTRITTGTHTDTQYF
V gene: TRBV7-9
J gene: TRBJ2-3
D gene: TRBD1
clone size: -

CDR3 DNA: TGTGCCAGCAGCCGGGGCACCACCTACGAGCAGTACTTC
CDR3 protein: CASSRGTTYEQYF
V gene: TRBV27
J gene: TRBJ2-7
D gene: -
clone size: -

CDR3 DNA: TGTGCCAGCAGCATGATGAGTTCCGTAGCCAAAAACATTCAGTACTTC
CDR3 protein: CASSMMSSVAKNIQYF
V gene: TRBV7-2
J gene: TRBJ2-4
D gene: -
clone size: once

CDR3 DNA: TGTGCCAGCAGTTACTCAGGGGGTAGCAATCAGCCCCAGCATTTT
CDR3 protein: CASSYSGGSNQPQHF
V gene: TRBV6-6
J gene: TRBJ1-5
D gene: -
clone size: -

CDR3 DNA: TGTGCCAGCAGCGTCAGACTAGCGGGGGGCACAGATACGCAGTATTTT
CDR3 protein: CASSVRLAGGTDTQYF
V gene: TRBV9
J gene: TRBJ2-3
D gene: TRBD2
clone size: -

CDR3 DNA: TGTGCCAGCAGCTTATCCCAGGGTTTTCACGCTGAAGCTTTCTTT
CDR3 protein: CASSLSQGFHAEAFF
V gene: TRBV7-6
J gene: TRBJ1-1
D gene: -
clone size: -

CDR3 DNA: TGTGCCAGCAGTCCCGGACCGGGCCTGAATGAAAAACTGTTTTTT
CDR3 protein: CASSPGPGLNEKLFF
V gene: TRBV6-5
J gene: TRBJ1-4
D gene: -
clone size: -

CDR3 DNA: TGTGCCAGCAGCCCCGGGGCGTCTAACTATGGCTACACCTTC
CDR3 protein: CASSPGASNYGYTF
V gene: TRBV5-6
J gene: TRBJ1-2
D gene: -
clone size: -

CDR3 DNA: TGTGCCAGCAGATTAGAGGCCCAAGCGGGGACCGGGGAGCTGTTTTTT
CDR3 protein: CASRLEAQAGTGELFF
V gene: TRBV7-6
J gene: TRBJ2-2
D gene: TRBD2
clone size: -

CDR3 DNA: TGTGCCTGGAGAATGGCGAACACTGAAGCTTTCTTT
CDR3 protein: CAWRMANTEAFF
V gene: TRBV30
J gene: TRBJ1-1
D gene: -
clone size: -

CDR3 DNA: TGTGCCAGCAGTTATTCCGAGGAGGATAACTATGGCTACACCTTC
CDR3 protein: CASSYSEEDNYGYTF
V gene: TRBV6-6
J gene: TRBJ1-2
D gene: -
clone size: -

CDR3 DNA: TGTGCCAGCAGCCCCACAAACACTGAAGCTTTCTTT
CDR3 protein: CASSPTNTEAFF
V gene: TRBV7-9
J gene: TRBJ1-1
D gene: -
clone size: -

CDR3 DNA: TGTGCCAGCAGCACCAGCTCCTACGAGCAGTACTTC
CDR3 protein: CASSTSSYEQYF
V gene: TRBV27
J gene: TRBJ2-7
D gene: -
clone size: -